The 13 T cell receptor beta chains given below trace back to one sample, sequenced in a study of technical replicates of blood from several donors. Using immunoSEQ multiplex PCR, the repertoire was profiled, and TCRdb retains in-frame clones only, with some absent. In the table there are 85,000 to 100,000 clones, approximately 95% of which are singletons. Sequencing was carried out using T cells isolated from PBMCs. Source of these receptors: a human donor in good health.

This rearrangement joins TRBV7-2 to TRBJ1-5, with 10 bases lining up with TRBD1. The germline V gene encodes CDR1 SGHTA and CDR2 FQGNSA. J gave up 3 bases and V 4 bases, and 6 bases lay outside the gene matches. CDR3 length: 16 residues. The CDR3 DNA follows: TGTGCCAGCAGCTCGGACAGGGGGGGGAACAATCAGCCCCAGCATTTT. This gives the protein CASSSDRGGNNQPQHF. The whole variable domain, filled in from reference TRBV7-2 and TRBJ1-5, reads GAGVSQSPSNKVTEKGKDVELRCDPISGHTALYWYRQSLGQGLEFLIYFQGNSAPDKSGLPSDRFSAERTGGSVSTLTIQRTQQEDSAVYLCASSSDRGGNNQPQHFGDGTRLSIL.

CDR3 bases: TGTGCCAGCAGTTTATCGTCAGTCGAGGTACATGAAAAACTGTTTTTT. It yields the protein CASSLSSVEVHEKLFF. The chain links TRBV28 to TRBJ1-4; D remains unclear. Trimming pared 1 base from V and 6 bases from J, leaving 15 bases between. Germline V gene sequence: CDR1 MDHEN, CDR2 SYDVKM. This CDR3 is 16 amino acids long.

The chain has TRBV19 and TRBJ1-4, with 8 positions matching TRBD1. Germline-derived CDR1 and CDR2 are LNHDA and SQIVND (reference sequence). Germline trimming cut 1 base from V and 7 bases from J; bases unmatched to any gene: 2. This CDR3 has 14 amino acids. The CDR3 coding sequence is TGTGCCAGTAGTATAGGGACAGGGTTTGAAAAACTGTTTTTT. Its translation: CASSIGTGFEKLFF.

V usage is TRBV6-1 and J usage is TRBJ1-2; 7 bases agree with TRBD1. The CDR3 contains 14 residues. Trimming removed 5 bases from V and 3 bases from J; junction bases left unmatched: 6. From germline, CDR1 is MNHNS and CDR2 SASEGT. CDR3 sequence reads: CASSRNDRDYGYTF. CDR3 DNA: TGTGCCAGCAGTAGGAACGACAGGGACTATGGCTACACCTTC.

This sequence joins TRBV6-1 and TRBJ2-7; 10 bases align to TRBD2. Looked up from germline, CDR1 is MNHNS and CDR2 is SASEGT. V shed 2 bases and J 3 bases; nucleotides not matched to a gene: 7. The CDR3 is 16 amino acids. CDR3 sequence reads: CASSENPLAGDYEQYF. The CDR3 DNA follows: TGTGCCAGCAGTGAAAATCCCCTAGCGGGGGACTACGAGCAGTACTTC.

V usage is TRBV11-2 and J usage is TRBJ2-5; TRBD2 agrees at 9 bases. Germline V gene data show CDR1 as SGHAT and CDR2 as FQNNGV. The trim removed 5 bases at V and 3 bases at J, leaving 7 bases unmatched. The CDR3 is 15 residues long. The CDR3 region is CASSPRTSEKETQYF. CDR3 sequence (DNA): TGTGCCAGCAGCCCTAGGACTAGCGAGAAAGAGACCCAGTACTTC.

The genes are TRBV14 and TRBJ2-1; D possibly corresponds to TRBD2 (6 bases). V lost 1 base to trimming and J lost 2 bases, with 24 bases between them. The V gene's germline CDR1 is SGHDN and CDR2 FVKESK. The CDR3 covers 20 residues. Here the CDR3 reads CASSQVFFLAGFVPYNEQFF. The CDR3 nucleotides read TGTGCCAGCAGCCAAGTCTTCTTTCTTGCGGGATTCGTTCCCTACAATGAGCAGTTCTTC. Supplemented by reference TRBV14 and TRBJ2-1, the full variable domain reads EAGVTQFPSHSVIEKGQTVTLRCDPISGHDNLYWYRRVMGKEIKFLLHFVKESKQDESGMPNNRFLAERTGGTYSTLKVQPAELEDSGVYFCASSQVFFLAGFVPYNEQFFGPGTRLTVL.

This chain joins TRBV7-9 and TRBJ2-2; D may be TRBD2 (7 bases). The CDR3 consists of 17 residues. Germline V gives CDR1 SEHNR, CDR2 FQNEAQ (reference sequence). V lost 2 bases to trimming and J lost 1 base, with 14 bases between them. The CDR3 reads CASSLLGGVRNTGELFF. CDR3 DNA sequence: TGTGCCAGCAGCTTATTAGGGGGGGTCCGGAACACCGGGGAGCTGTTTTTT.

The V and J genes are TRBV5-4 and TRBJ1-5; the D gene is possibly TRBD1 (5 bases). The length of the CDR3 is 15 residues. Trimming shortened V by 3 bases and J by 6 bases, and 16 bases separated the two germline ends. Germline CDR1 SGHNT, CDR2 YYREEE (reference sequence). The CDR3 loop is CASSSGGGLGQPQHF. For the CDR3, the DNA is TGTGCCAGCAGCTCCGGGGGAGGCTTGGGTCAGCCCCAGCATTTT.

The chain couples TRBV7-9 to TRBJ2-5; TRBD1 aligns across 8 bases. V gave up 5 bases and J gave up 9 bases; unmatched junction bases: 14. The CDR3 runs 15 residues. Germline CDR1 reads SEHNR; CDR2 reads FQNEAQ (reference sequence). The CDR3: CASSNRPGQGMAQYF. CDR3 sequence (DNA): TGTGCCAGCAGCAACCGCCCTGGACAGGGAATGGCCCAGTACTTC.

J is TRBJ2-7 and V is TRBV18; D gene ambiguous. CDR1 and CDR2 (germline): KGHSH, LQKENI. Trimming left V 2 bases short and J 5 bases short, with 16 bases between. The CDR3 covers 15 residues. CDR3 region: CASSPMVQLVNEQYF. CDR3 sequence (DNA): TGTGCCAGCTCACCAATGGTGCAGCTAGTCAACGAGCAGTACTTC.

The chain recombines TRBV6-4 with TRBJ2-1, with 7 bases matching TRBD1. The CDR3 contains 18 residues. The V gene's germline CDR1 is MRHNA and CDR2 SNTAGT. V dropped 0 bases and J dropped 4; count of bases not matched to a gene: 12. CDR3 coding DNA: TGTGCCAGCAGTGACTCTTTTTCAAGGGGGCCGGGGTACAATGAGCAGTTCTTC. This sequence encodes CASSDSFSRGPGYNEQFF.

The CDR3 DNA follows: TGTGCCAGCAGCTTTCCGGGACTAGGCAATGAGCAGTTCTTC. Its protein product is CASSFPGLGNEQFF. This chain uses TRBV11-3 with TRBJ2-1, with 8 bases fitting TRBD2. This CDR3 is 14 amino acids long. Trimming took 3 bases from V and 6 from J; bases not matched to a gene: 4. From germline, CDR1 is SGHNT and CDR2 YENEEA.